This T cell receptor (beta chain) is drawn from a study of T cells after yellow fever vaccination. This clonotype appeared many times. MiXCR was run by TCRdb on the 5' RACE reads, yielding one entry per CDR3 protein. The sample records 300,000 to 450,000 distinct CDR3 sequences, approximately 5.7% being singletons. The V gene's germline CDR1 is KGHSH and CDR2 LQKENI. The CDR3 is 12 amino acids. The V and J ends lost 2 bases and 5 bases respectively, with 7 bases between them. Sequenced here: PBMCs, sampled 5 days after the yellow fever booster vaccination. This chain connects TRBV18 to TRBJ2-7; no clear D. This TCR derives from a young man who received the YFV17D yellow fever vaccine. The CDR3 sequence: CASSPAANEQYF. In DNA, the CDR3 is TGTGCCAGCTCACCAGCCGCCAACGAGCAGTACTTC.